A single sample gave rise to the 2 T cell receptor beta chains below, sequenced in a study of T cell repertoires in cytomegalovirus infection (dated by TCRdb to the late 2010s). The sample was run on an Illumina HiSeq 1500. Through fastp at Q25 and MiXCR, TCRdb rebuilt clones from the public reads, retaining in-frame beta chains. Identical CDR3 protein sequences are pooled into one entry, listed with their most common genes and DNA. The sample table contains around 260,000 distinct CDR3 sequences; only one count was recorded for about a quarter of them. The ten biggest clones cover about 15% of the sample. Sequencing was performed on PBMCs. Source of these receptors: a human donor in good health (CMV status not recorded). Some clones in this sample may be carry-over from other donors' samples.

The gene calls are TRBV2 and TRBJ1-5; 10 positions match TRBD1. Germline lookup yields CDR1 SNHLY and CDR2 FYNNEI. CDR3 length equals 14 residues. J lost 7 bases, V lost 4 bases, and 4 bases had no gene match. The CDR3 DNA follows: TGTGCCAGCAGTGGACAGGGGGCCTTGCAGCCCCAGCATTTT. Its translation is CASSGQGALQPQHF.

J is TRBJ2-4 and V is TRBV2; D is uncertain. V was shortened by 8 bases and J by 9 bases, with 5 bases between the two germline ends. The CDR3 runs 9 residues. CDR1 and CDR2 from the germline V gene are SNHLY and FYNNEI. The CDR3 coding sequence is TGTGCCAGCGGTAGCATTCAGTACTTC. This codes for CASGSIQYF.